This TCR beta chain was sequenced for a study of blood T cell repertoires in COVID-19. Study-level information: Samples taken during acute and convalescent COVID-19 were collected in the United States, Italy and Spain.

Here immunoSEQ multiplex PCR was the method, and the copy in TCRdb shows in-frame clones only, minus some. The sample comprises about 210,000 clones, approximately 90% of which are singletons, and around 1.2% rests with the top ten. The source material was peripheral blood. This clonotype was obtained from a man aged 25 to 45 with acute or convalescent COVID-19.

The chain's CDR3 is CASSQATFGIQYF. As DNA, the CDR3 is TGTGCCAGCAGCCAAGCTACCTTCGGCATTCAGTACTTC. The V and J genes are TRBV3-1 (or the pseudogene TRBV3-2) and TRBJ2-4; D remains unclear. The V end lost 1 base, the J end lost 9 bases, and 10 bases lay between the germline ends. CDR3 size: 13 residues. Germline V lookup: CDR1 LGHDT, CDR2 YNNKEL (reference sequence).